These 5 T cell receptor beta chains were all obtained from the same sample, sequenced in a study of graft-versus-host responses after intestinal transplantation. Produced via immunoSEQ multiplex PCR; TCRdb's table is partial and in-frame only. The sample lists 20,000 to 30,000 clones, roughly 87% occurring once. For these receptors, no antigen is known. The sequenced sample was unstimulated CD4+ T cells sorted from spleen or lymph node cells, obtained before intestinal transplant. Receptors were obtained from a human donor who received an intestinal transplant.

This sequence joins TRBV6-5 and TRBJ1-1; a possible D gene is TRBD1 (5 bases). Germline-derived CDR1 and CDR2 are MNHEY and SVGAGI. Between the trimmed V and J ends, which lost 7 bases and 4 bases, there was a span of 16 bases. The CDR3 is 14 amino acids. CDR3 sequence reads: CASTSGGFGTEAFF. The CDR3 coding sequence is TGTGCCAGCACCTCCGGGGGGTTTGGCACTGAAGCTTTCTTT.

In regard to this clone: At one end the junction does not follow the germline gene, possibly because of a read error. The chain joins TRBV5-6 to TRBJ2-1; 9 nucleotides agree with TRBD1. The CDR3 spans 15 residues. Germline V gene data show CDR1 as SGHDT and CDR2 as YYEEEE. DNA for the CDR3: TGTGCCAGCAGCTGGGACAGGGTGAGTTGGAATGAGCAGCTCTTC. Translated, it gives CASSWDRVSWNEQLF.

The chain employs TRBV5-4 and TRBJ2-6; D unresolved. The germline V and J ends were trimmed by 3 bases and 0 bases, with 16 bases remaining between them. Germline assignment: CDR1 SGHNT and CDR2 YYREEE (reference sequence). The CDR3 is 18 residues long. The CDR3 bases are TGTGCCAGCAGCTCGCGAGGACGGTTAAGCTCTGGGGCCAACGTCCTGACTTTC. This translates into CASSSRGRLSSGANVLTF.

The chain recombines TRBV6-6 with TRBJ2-1, with 10 bases matching TRBD2. Germline V gene sequence: CDR1 MNHNY, CDR2 SVGAGI (reference sequence). Trimming cost V 2 bases and J 2 bases; bases outside gene matches: 0. This CDR3 spans 15 amino acids. Here the CDR3 DNA reads TGTGCCAGCAGTTACAGCGGGGGGGCCTACAATGAGCAGTTCTTC. Translating gives CASSYSGGAYNEQFF.

This clone turned up a few times. The chain joins TRBV30 to TRBJ2-3, with 10 nucleotides matching TRBD2. The CDR3 covers 16 residues. V was pared by 2 bases and J by 1 base, with 6 bases of the junction left unmatched. Germline CDR1 and CDR2: GTSNPN and SVGIG (reference sequence). In DNA form, the CDR3 reads TGTGCCTGGAGTATAATAGCGGGAGGAGGCACAGATACGCAGTATTTT. Its translation is CAWSIIAGGGTDTQYF.